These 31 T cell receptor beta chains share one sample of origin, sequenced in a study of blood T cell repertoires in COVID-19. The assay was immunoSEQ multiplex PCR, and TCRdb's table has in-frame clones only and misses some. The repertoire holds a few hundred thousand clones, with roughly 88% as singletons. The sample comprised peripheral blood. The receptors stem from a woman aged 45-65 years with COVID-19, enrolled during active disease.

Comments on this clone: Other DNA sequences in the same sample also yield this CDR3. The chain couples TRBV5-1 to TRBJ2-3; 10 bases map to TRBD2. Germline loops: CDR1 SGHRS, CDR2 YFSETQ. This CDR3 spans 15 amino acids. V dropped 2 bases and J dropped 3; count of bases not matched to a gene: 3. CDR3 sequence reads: CASSLPSGGTDTQYF. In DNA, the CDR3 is TGCGCCAGCAGCTTACCTAGCGGGGGAACAGATACGCAGTATTTT. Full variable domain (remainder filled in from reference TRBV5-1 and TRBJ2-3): KAGVTQTPRYLIKTRGQQVTLSCSPISGHRSVSWYQQTPGQGLQFLFEYFSETQRNKGNFPGRFSGRQFSNSRSEMNVSTLELGDSALYLCASSLPSGGTDTQYFGPGTRLTVL.

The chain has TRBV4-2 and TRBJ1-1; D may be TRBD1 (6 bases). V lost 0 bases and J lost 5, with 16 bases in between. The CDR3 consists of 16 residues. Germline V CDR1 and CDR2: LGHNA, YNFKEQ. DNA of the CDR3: TGTGCCAGCAGCCAAGATAGAGCGGGGGCCATTACTGAAGCTTTCTTT. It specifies CASSQDRAGAITEAFF.

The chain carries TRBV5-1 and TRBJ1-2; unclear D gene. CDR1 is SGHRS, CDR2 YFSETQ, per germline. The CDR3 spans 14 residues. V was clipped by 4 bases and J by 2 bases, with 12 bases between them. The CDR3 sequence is CASSPSGENYGYTF. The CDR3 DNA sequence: TGCGCCAGCAGCCCGAGTGGGGAGAACTATGGCTACACCTTC.

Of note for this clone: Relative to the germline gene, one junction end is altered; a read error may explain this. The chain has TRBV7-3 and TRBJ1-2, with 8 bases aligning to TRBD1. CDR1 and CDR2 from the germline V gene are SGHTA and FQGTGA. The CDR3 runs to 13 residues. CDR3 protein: CASSLNGQGGCSF. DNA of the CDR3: TGTGCCAGCAGCTTAAATGGACAGGGCGGATGTTCCTTC.

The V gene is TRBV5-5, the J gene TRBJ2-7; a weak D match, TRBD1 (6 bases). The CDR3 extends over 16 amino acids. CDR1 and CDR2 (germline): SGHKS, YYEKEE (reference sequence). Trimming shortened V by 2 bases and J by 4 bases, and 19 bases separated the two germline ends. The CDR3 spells CASSLYSGQLPYEQYF. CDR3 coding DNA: TGTGCCAGCAGCTTATATAGTGGACAGCTACCTTACGAGCAGTACTTC.

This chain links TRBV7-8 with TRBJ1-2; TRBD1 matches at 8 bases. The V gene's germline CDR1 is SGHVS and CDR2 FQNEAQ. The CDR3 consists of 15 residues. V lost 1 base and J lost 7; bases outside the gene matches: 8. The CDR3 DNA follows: TGTGCCAGCAGCTTAGAGTCCAGGGGGCGGCGTGGCTACACCTTC. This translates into CASSLESRGRRGYTF.

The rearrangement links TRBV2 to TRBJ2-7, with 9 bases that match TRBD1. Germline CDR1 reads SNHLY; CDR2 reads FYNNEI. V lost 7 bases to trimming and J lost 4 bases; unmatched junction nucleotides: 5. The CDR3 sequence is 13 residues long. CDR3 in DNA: TGTGCCAGCAAGGACAGGGGTTCGTACGAGCAGTACTTC. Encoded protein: CASKDRGSYEQYF.

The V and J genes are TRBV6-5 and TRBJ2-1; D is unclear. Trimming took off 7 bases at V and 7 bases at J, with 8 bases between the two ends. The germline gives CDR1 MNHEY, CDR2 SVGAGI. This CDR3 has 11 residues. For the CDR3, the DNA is TGTGCCAGCACCCACGGGAATGAGCAGTTCTTC. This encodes CASTHGNEQFF.

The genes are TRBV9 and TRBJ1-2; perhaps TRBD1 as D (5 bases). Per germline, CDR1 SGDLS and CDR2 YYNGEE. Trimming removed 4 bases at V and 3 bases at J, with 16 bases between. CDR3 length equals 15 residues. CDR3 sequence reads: CASSLQGRADYGYTF. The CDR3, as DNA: TGTGCCAGCAGCCTCCAGGGCAGGGCTGACTATGGCTACACCTTC. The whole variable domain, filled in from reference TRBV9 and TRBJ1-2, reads DSGVTQTPKHLITATGQRVTLRCSPRSGDLSVYWYQQSLDQGLQFLIQYYNGEERAKGNILERFSAQQFPDLHSELNLSSLELGDSALYFCASSLQGRADYGYTFGSGTRLTVV.

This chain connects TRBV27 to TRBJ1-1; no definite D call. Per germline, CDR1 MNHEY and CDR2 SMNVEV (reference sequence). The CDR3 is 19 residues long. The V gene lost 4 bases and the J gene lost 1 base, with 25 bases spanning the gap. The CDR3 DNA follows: TGTGCCAGCAGTTCCCATTATTACACGGGATTAAAAGGGAACACTGAAGCTTTCTTT. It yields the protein CASSSHYYTGLKGNTEAFF.

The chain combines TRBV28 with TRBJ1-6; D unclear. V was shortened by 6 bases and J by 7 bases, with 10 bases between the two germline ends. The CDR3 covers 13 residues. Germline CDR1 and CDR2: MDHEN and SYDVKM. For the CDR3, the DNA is TGTGCCAGCAGGAACGTACTAAATTCACCCCTCCACTTT. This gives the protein CASRNVLNSPLHF.

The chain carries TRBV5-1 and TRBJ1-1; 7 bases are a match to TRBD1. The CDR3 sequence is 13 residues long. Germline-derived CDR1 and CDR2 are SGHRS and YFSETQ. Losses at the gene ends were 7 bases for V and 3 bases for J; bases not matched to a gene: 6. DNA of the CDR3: TGCGCCAGCGCGGGGACAGTTGACACTGAAGCTTTCTTT. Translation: CASAGTVDTEAFF.

The CDR3 is CASRITGALSNQPQHF. In DNA form, the CDR3 reads TGTGCCAGCAGGATAACAGGGGCCCTTAGCAATCAGCCCCAGCATTTT. This rearrangement joins TRBV21-1 to TRBJ1-5; the table calls TRBD1, which could not be checked here. TRBV21-1 is recorded as a pseudogene. The CDR3 sequence is 16 residues long.

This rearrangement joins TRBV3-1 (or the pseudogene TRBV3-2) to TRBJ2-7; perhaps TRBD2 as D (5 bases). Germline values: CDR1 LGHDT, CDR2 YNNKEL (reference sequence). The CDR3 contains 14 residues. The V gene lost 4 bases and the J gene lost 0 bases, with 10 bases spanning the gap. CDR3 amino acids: CASSREGSSYEQYF. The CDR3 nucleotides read TGTGCCAGCAGCCGCGAGGGTTCCTCCTACGAGCAGTACTTC.

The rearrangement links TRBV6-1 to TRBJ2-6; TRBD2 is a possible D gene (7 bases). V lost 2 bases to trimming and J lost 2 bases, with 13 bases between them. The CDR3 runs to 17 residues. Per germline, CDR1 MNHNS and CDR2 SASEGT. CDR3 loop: CASSELRGGAGANVLTF. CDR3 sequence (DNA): TGTGCCAGCAGTGAATTGAGGGGGGGCGCTGGGGCCAACGTCCTGACTTTC.

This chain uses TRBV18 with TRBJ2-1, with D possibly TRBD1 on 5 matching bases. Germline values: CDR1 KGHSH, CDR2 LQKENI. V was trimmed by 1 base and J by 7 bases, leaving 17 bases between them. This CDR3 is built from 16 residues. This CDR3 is CASSPQGYPIGNEQFF. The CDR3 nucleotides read TGTGCCAGCTCACCACAGGGGTACCCCATAGGGAATGAGCAGTTCTTC.

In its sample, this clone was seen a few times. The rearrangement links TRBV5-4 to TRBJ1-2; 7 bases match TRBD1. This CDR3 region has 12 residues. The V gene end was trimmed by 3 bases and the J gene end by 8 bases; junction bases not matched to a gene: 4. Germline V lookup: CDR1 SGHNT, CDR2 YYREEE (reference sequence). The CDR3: CASSSGQRGYTF. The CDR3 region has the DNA TGTGCCAGCAGCTCGGGACAGCGCGGCTACACCTTC. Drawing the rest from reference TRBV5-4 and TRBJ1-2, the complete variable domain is ETGVTQSPTHLIKTRGQQVTLRCSSQSGHNTVSWYQQALGQGPQFIFQYYREEENGRGNFPPRFSGLQFPNYSSELNVNALELDDSALYLCASSSGQRGYTFGSGTRLTVV.

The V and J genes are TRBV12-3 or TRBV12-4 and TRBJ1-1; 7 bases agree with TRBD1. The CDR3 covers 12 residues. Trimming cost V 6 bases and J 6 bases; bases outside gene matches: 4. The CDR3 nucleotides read TGTGCCAGCAGAGACGACAGGGCTGAAGCTTTCTTT. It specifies CASRDDRAEAFF.

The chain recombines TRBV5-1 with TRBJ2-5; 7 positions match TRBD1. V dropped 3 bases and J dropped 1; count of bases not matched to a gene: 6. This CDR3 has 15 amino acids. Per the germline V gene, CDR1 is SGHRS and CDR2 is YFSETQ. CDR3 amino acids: CASSSSGTAQETQYF. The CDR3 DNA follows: TGCGCCAGCAGCTCCTCCGGGACAGCCCAAGAGACCCAGTACTTC.

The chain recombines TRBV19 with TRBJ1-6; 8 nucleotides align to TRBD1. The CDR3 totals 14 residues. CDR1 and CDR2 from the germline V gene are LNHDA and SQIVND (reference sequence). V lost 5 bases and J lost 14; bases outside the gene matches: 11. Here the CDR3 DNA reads TGTGCCAGTAGTCCCAGCCGGGACAGGACGGCCCTCCACTTT. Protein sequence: CASSPSRDRTALHF. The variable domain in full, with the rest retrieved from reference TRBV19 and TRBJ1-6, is DGGITQSPKYLFRKEGQNVTLSCEQNLNHDAMYWYRQDPGQGLRLIYYSQIVNDFQKGDIAEGYSVSREKKESFPLTVTSAQKNPTAFYLCASSPSRDRTALHFGNGTRLTVT.

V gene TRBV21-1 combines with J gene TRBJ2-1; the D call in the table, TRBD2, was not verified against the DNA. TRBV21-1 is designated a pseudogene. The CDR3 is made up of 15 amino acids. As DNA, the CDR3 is TGTGCCAGCAGCACCCTAGCGGGGGTCACCAATGAGCAGTTCTTC. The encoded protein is CASSTLAGVTNEQFF.

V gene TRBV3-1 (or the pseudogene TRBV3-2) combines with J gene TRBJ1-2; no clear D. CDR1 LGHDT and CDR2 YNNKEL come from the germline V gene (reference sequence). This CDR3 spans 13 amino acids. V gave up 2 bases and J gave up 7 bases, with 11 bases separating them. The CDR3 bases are TGTGCCAGCAGCCAAACAGCACCTCTTGGCTACACCTTC. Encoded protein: CASSQTAPLGYTF.

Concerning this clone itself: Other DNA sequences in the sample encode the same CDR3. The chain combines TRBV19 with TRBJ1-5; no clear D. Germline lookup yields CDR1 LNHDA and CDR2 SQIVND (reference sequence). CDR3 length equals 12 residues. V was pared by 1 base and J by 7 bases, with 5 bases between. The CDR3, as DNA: TGTGCCAGTAGTATAGCCGGGCAGCCCCAGCATTTT. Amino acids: CASSIAGQPQHF.

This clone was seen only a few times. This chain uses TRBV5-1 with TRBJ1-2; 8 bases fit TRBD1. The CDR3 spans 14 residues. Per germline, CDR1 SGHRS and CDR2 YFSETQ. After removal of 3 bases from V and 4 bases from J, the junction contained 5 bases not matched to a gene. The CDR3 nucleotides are TGCGCCAGCAGCTCAGACAGGGGTTTCTATGGCTACACCTTC. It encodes CASSSDRGFYGYTF.

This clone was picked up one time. CDR3 nucleotide sequence: TGCGCCAGCCGACCTCGGACAGGTGGAAACACCATATATTTT. It translates to CASRPRTGGNTIYF. The V gene is TRBV5-1, the J gene TRBJ1-3, with 7 bases lining up with TRBD1. V lost 7 bases to trimming and J lost 3 bases; unmatched junction nucleotides: 7. This CDR3 is built from 14 residues. Germline CDR1 and CDR2: SGHRS and YFSETQ.

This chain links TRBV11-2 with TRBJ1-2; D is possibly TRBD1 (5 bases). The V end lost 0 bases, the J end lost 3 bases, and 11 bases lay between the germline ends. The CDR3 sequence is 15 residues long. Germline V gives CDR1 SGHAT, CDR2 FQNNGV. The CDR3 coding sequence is TGTGCCAGCAGCTTAGATCTGGGGGGTGACTATGGCTACACCTTC. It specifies CASSLDLGGDYGYTF. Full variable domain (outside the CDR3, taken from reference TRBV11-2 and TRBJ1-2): EAGVAQSPRYKIIEKRQSVAFWCNPISGHATLYWYQQILGQGPKLLIQFQNNGVVDDSQLPKDRFSAERLKGVDSTLKIQPAKLEDSAVYLCASSLDLGGDYGYTFGSGTRLTVV.

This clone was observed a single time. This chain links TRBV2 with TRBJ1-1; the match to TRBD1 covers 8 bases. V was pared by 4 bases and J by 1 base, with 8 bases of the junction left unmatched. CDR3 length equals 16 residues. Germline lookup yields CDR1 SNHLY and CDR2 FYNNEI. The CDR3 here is CASSARTGLANTEAFF. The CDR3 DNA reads TGTGCCAGCAGTGCAAGGACAGGGCTGGCGAACACTGAAGCTTTCTTT.

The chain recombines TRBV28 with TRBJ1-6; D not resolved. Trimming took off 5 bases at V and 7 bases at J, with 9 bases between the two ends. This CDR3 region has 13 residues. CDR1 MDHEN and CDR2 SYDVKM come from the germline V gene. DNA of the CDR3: TGTGCCAGCAGTGTGGGCCAGAATTCACCCCTCCACTTT. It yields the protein CASSVGQNSPLHF. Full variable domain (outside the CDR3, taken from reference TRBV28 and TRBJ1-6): DVKVTQSSRYLVKRTGEKVFLECVQDMDHENMFWYRQDPGLGLRLIYFSYDVKMKEKGDIPEGYSVSREKKERFSLILESASTNQTSMYLCASSVGQNSPLHFGNGTRLTVT.

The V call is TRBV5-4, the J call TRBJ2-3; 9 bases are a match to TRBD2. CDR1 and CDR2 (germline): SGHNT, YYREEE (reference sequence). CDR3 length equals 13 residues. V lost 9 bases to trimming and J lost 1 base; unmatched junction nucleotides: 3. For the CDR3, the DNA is TGTGCCACTAGCGGGGCGCGCACAGATACGCAGTATTTT. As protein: CATSGARTDTQYF.

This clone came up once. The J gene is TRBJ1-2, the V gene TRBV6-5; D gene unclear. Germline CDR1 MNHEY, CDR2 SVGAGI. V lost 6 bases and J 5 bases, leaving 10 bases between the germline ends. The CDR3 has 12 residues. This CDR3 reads CASSPLWYGYTF. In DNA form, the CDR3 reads TGTGCCAGCAGCCCACTATGGTATGGCTACACCTTC.

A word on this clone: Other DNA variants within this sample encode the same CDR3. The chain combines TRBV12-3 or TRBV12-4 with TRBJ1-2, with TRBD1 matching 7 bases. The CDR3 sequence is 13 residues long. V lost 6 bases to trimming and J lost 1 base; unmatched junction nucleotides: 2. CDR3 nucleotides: TGTGCCAGCAGCAGGGGGTTTAACTATGGCTACACCTTC. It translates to CASSRGFNYGYTF.